This TCR beta chain was captured by sequencing in a study of OX40 agonist ivuxolimab in advanced cancers. General study results and limits: The specificity for antigen of the expanded peripheral T cells was not determined.

Remarks on this clone: What it binds is unknown.

The data were produced by immunoSEQ multiplex PCR, yet TCRdb's version contains in-frame clones alone and is incomplete. The profile shows 75,000 to 95,000 clones, about 91% of them singletons. This CDR3 is 15 amino acids long. With 2 bases removed from V and 4 bases from J, the gap between germline ends came to 12 bases. CDR1 is SNHLY and CDR2 is FYNNEI in the germline V gene. The rearrangement joins TRBV2 to TRBJ1-5, with D maybe TRBD1 (6 bases). The sample was CD4+ or CD8+ T cells sorted from blood, taken in a trial of the OX40 agonist ivuxolimab. The receptor comes from an adult with an advanced solid tumor such as melanoma, head and neck, liver or kidney cancer. The CDR3 spells CASSESGGTNQPQHF. The CDR3 region has the DNA TGTGCCAGCAGTGAATCGGGGGGCACTAATCAGCCCCAGCATTTT.